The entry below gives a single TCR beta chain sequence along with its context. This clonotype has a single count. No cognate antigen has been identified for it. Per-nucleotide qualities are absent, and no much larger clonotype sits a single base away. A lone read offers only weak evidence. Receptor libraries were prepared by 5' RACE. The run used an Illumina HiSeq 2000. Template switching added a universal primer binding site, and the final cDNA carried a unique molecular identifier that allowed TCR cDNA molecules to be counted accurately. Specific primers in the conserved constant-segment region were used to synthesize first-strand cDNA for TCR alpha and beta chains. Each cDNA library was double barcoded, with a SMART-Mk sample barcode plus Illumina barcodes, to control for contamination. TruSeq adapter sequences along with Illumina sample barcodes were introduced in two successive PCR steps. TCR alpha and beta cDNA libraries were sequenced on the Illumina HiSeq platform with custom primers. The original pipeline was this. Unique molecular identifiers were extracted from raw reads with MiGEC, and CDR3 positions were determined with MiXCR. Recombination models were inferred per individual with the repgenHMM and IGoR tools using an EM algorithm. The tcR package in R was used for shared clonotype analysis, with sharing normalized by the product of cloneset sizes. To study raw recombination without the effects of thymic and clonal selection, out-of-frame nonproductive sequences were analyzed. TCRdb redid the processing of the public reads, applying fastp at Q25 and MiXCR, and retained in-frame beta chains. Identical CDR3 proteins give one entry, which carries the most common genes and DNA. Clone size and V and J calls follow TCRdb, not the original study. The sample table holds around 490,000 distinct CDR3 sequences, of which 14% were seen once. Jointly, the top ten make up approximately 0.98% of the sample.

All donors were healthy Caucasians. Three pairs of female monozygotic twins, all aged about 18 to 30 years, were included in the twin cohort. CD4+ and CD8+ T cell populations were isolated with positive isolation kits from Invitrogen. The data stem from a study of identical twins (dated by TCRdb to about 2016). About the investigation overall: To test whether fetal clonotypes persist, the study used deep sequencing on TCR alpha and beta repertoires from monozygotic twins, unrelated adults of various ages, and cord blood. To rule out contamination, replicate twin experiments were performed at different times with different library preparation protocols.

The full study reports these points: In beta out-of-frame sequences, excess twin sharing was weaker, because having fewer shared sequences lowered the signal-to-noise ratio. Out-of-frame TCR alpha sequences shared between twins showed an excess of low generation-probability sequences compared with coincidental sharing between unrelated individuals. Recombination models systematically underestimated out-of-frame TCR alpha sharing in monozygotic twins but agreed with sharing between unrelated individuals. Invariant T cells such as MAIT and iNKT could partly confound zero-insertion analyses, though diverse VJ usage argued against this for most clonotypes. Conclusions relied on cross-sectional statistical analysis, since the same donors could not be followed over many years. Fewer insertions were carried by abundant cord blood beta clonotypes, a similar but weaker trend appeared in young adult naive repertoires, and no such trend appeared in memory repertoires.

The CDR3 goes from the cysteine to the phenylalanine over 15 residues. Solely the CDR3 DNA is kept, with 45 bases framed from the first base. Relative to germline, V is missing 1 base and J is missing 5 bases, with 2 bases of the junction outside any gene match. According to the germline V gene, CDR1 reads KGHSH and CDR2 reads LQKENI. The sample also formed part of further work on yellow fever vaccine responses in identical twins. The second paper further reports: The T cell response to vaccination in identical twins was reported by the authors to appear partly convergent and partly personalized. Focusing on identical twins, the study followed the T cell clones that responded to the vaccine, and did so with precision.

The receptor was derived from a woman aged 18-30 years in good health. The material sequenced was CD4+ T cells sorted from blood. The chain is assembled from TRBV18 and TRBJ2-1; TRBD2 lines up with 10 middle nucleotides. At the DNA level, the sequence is TGTGCCAGCTCACCACGGACTAGCGGCCACAATGAGCAGTTCTTC. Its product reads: CASSPRTSGHNEQFF.